This paragraph covers one T cell receptor beta chain sequence. This clone appeared once. The clone's antigen remains unknown. No per-base quality is available; no much larger clone lies one base away. TCRbeta CDR3 regions were amplified from genomic DNA by means of the immunoSEQ Assay, a bias-controlled multiplex PCR. As for the original processing: The number of nucleated cells in each sample was estimated by amplification of reference gene primers within the assay. To quantify the absolute abundance of each unique TCRbeta CDR3 rearrangement, sequence reads were collapsed and filtered. For each sample, productive Simpson clonality was calculated as the square root of Simpson's diversity index across productive rearrangements. Drawn from immuneACCESS, this table holds only the in-frame rearrangements with V and J called that TCRdb kept. Clones are partly lost; checked studies trace under half to an unresolved V gene and leave the rest unexplained. The DNA was the basis for D and trimming; V, J and clone size are from that table. Across this sample there are 30,000 to 35,000 clones, with 91% seen only once. Clones ranked in the top ten supply 9.9% of the sample.

The sample is drawn from a study of blood T cell repertoires in COVID-19 (TCRdb year 2020). At the level of the whole study: Samples from collaborators originated in the United States, Italy and Spain and spanned both the acute and convalescent phases of COVID-19. A de-identified subject ID, COVID-19 status, age in years and sex were almost always included in the sample metadata. Samples were obtained from the ongoing ImmuneRACE study (first 160 participants) and from roughly 1,300 subjects provided by 6 global collaborators. The prospective study material was composed of cDNA or gDNA derived from T cells, B-cell-depleted T cells, or PBMCs. Where HLA class I and class II types were available, the types were taken from metadata supplied by the sample provider, not from assay-based typing. Deeply sampled blood TCRbeta repertoires from subjects exposed to, actively infected with, or recovered from COVID-19 were included in the dataset. A freely available public database, intended as a resource for researchers studying the immune response to SARS-CoV-2, is where the repertoires were released. What the study reported, not specific to this receptor: The amount of clinical and demographic metadata varied by source and participant and was provided uncurated.

From cysteine to phenylalanine, the CDR3 is 15 amino acids long. CDR3 DNA only is kept here, 45 bases in frame from base 1. V drops 5 bases and J drops 0 bases, leaving 12 bases in between. CDR1 and CDR2 are read off the germline V gene as SGHRS and YFSETQ. Whole blood was collected in K2EDTA tubes by collaborating institutions according to the institutions' own protocols. Collaborator samples were shipped for TCRbeta analysis as frozen whole blood, isolated PBMCs, or DNA extracted from either sample type. The sequenced sample consisted of peripheral blood. The receptor comes from a human donor with active COVID-19. The donor label of this sample is uncertain. Recombination connected TRBV5-1 to TRBJ2-1; the D gene is perhaps TRBD2, on 5 matching bases. The nucleotides are TGCGCCAGCAGTATAGCGCCTCACTCCTACAATGAGCAGTTCTTC. It specifies CASSIAPHSYNEQFF.